This T cell receptor beta chain was obtained from a study of CD8 T cells in Susac syndrome. The V and J ends lost 6 bases and 7 bases respectively, with 16 bases between them. The CDR3 is 14 residues long. Germline loops: CDR1 MDHEN, CDR2 SYDVKM. RNA was extracted with the RNeasy kit, and a quantity of roughly 0.5 to 1 ug was reverse transcribed using random hexamers. Multiplex immunoSEQ PCR targeted 54 Vbeta and 13 Jbeta TCR beta segments. TCRdb independently ran MiXCR on the immunoSEQ multiplex PCR reads; one entry per CDR3 protein. The repertoire consists of approximately 53,000 distinct CDR3 sequences, with 90% to 95% occurring once and the leading ten covering roughly 0.5%.

Input material: CD8+ T cells from PBMCs. The receptor was derived from a human donor with multiple sclerosis. The gene calls are TRBV28 and TRBJ1-5, with D perhaps matching TRBD1 (6 bases). The CDR3 is CASSPVEGVQPQHF. CDR3 DNA sequence: TGTGCCAGCAGCCCCGTAGAGGGGGTCCAGCCCCAGCATTTT.